This TCR beta chain was sequenced during a study of T cells in Graves' hyperthyroidism and ophthalmopathy (dated by TCRdb to the late 2010s). For the wider study: TCR V-J signatures able to tell the groups apart were searched for in a discovery cohort of 100 patients, of whom more than 40 had Graves' ophthalmopathy and around 56 had stable Graves' hyperthyroidism. Prospective prediction of ophthalmopathy was tested in an independent validation cohort of 18 hyperthyroidism patients and 17 patients who later progressed to ophthalmopathy. The approximately 98 discovery patients were randomly divided into training and test sets at a 7:3 ratio. The study also compared thyroid tissue and blood T-cell repertoires from more than five Graves' hyperthyroidism patients. After blood sampling, hyperthyroidism patients were treated with methimazole at a starting dose of 30 mg daily, and ophthalmopathy patients were treated with high-dose intravenous methylprednisolone. The paper describes TCR Vbeta CDR3 sequencing of 135 peripheral blood samples, made up of 43 ophthalmopathy patients, around 78 hyperthyroidism patients and 17 progressor patients.

The study excluded patients with uncontrolled infections, other autoimmune diseases, pregnancy or lactation. Diagnoses were based on clinical symptoms, serum thyroxine and TRAb, thyroid ultrasound and orbital computed tomography. Trizol reagent was used to extract total RNA, and RNA quality was then checked on an Agilent 2100 Bioanalyzer. Overall study results and their limits: In cross-validation, a model built on a 13 V-J signature told ophthalmopathy apart from stable hyperthyroidism with under 90% sensitivity and around 84% specificity, and in testing the same model reached 80%/75%. Most expanded thyroid clonotypes (frequency above 0.001) were also detected in blood, a finding suggesting that blood repertoires may reflect thyroid immune responses. In validation, the model predicted progression to ophthalmopathy with roughly 66% sensitivity and approximately 72% specificity, a median of 6.5 months before onset. Sample size was not statistically predetermined, and blinding of investigators to group allocation was not performed.

Concerning this clonotype: It lacks a known antigen. No base qualities exist here, and no much larger clone lies one base off it.

The TCR beta CDR3 regions were amplified from the RNA transcripts. The first round of RT-PCR for the TCR CDR3 was performed with the HTBI primer set and the Qiagen OneStep RT-PCR kit. Libraries were constructed in a second round of multiplex PCR, after which size selection and purification were carried out. Sequencing of the libraries was done on an Illumina HiSeq2000 using paired-end 100 bp reads. The original pipeline was this. SOAPnuke was used to process the raw data, with reads discarded if the reads contained adapters or uncalled bases, had a mean Phred below 15, or lacked an exact constant-primer or identifier match. COPE v1.2.5 was used to merge the high-quality paired reads, and each unique nucleotide sequence was defined as a clonotype. Clonotypes were aligned to IMGT TRBV, TRBD and TRBJ reference segments using MiTCR v1.1. The analysis included only V-J combinations with a frequency above 0.0001, which together covered about 99% of the repertoires. A TCS score was defined as the ratio of F50 (clonal expansion) to E x V (chaos), with BLOSUM62-based TCRdist applied between CDR3 peptides within each V-J. Welch's t-statistics and random forest reduced approximately 520 V-J features to 10 to 15, which were used in a naive Bayes classifier (R e1071). Thyroid-blood repertoire similarity was quantified with the Morisita-Horn index. In-frame beta chains were kept once TCRdb had trimmed the public reads at Q25 with fastp and called clones with MiXCR. Rows are unified per CDR3 protein, each entry keeping the most common DNA and genes. TCRdb, rather than the study authors, made the V and J calls. This sample has 550,000 to 700,000 distinct CDR3 sequences in its table, and roughly 46% of those were observed once. The ten largest clones add up to 15% to 20% of the sample.

This sequence originates from an adult woman with Graves' disease, either hyperthyroidism or ophthalmopathy (not recorded which). Sequenced sample: peripheral blood or thyroid tissue (not recorded which).

The CDR3 region: CASSATTAELFF. The sequenced DNA is TGTGCCAGCAGCGCAACGACCGCGGAACTGTTTTTT. The V and J segments used are TRBV7-2 and TRBJ1-4, with no D gene named confidently. The CDR3, cysteine through phenylalanine, is 12 amino acids long. CDR3 DNA only is kept here, 36 bases in frame from base 1. CDR1 and CDR2 were assigned from the germline V gene as SGHTA and FQGNSA. The junction shows trimming of 5 bases on V and 12 bases on J, plus 13 bases between the germline ends.